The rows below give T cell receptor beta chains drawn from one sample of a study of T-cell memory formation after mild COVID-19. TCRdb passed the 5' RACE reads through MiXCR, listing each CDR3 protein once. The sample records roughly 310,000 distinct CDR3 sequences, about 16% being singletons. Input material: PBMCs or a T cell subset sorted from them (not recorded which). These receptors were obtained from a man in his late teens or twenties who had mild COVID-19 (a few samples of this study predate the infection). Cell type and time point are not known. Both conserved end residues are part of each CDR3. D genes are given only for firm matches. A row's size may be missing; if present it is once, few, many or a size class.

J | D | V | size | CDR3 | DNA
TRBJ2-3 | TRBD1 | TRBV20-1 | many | CSATPGQGISSTDTQYF | TGCAGTGCGACTCCGGGACAGGGAATTTCTAGCACAGATACGCAGTATTTT
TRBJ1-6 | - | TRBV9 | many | CASSQVQDSPLHF | TGTGCCAGCAGCCAAGTACAAGATTCACCCCTCCACTTT
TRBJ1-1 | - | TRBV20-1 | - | CSASNRGNTEAFF | TGCAGTGCTAGTAATAGGGGGAACACTGAAGCTTTCTTT
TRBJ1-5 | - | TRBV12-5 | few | CASGLDYRDNHNQPQHF | TGTGCTAGTGGTTTGGACTACCGGGACAATCACAATCAGCCCCAGCATTTT
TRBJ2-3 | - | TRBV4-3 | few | CASSQETSYSTDTQYF | TGCGCCAGCAGCCAAGAAACAAGTTATAGCACAGATACGCAGTATTTT
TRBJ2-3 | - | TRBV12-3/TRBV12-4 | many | CASSRPPATDTQYF | TGTGCCAGCAGTCGGCCCCCGGCCACGGATACGCAGTATTTT
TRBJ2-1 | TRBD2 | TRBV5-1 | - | CASNLAGGPVEQFF | TGCGCCAGCAATCTAGCGGGGGGGCCTGTTGAGCAGTTCTTC
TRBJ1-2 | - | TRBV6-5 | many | CASRRTSGGRWESYTF | TGTGCCAGCAGACGGACATCGGGGGGCCGCTGGGAAAGCTACACCTTC
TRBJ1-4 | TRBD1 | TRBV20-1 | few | CSARPGQGLEKLFF | TGCAGTGCTAGACCGGGACAGGGCTTAGAAAAACTGTTTTTT
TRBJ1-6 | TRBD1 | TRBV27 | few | CASSLRGTVSSPLHF | TGTGCCAGCAGTCTAAGAGGGACAGTTAGTTCACCCCTCCACTTT
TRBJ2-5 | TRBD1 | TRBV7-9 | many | CASSTRPGQRYQETQYF | TGTGCCAGCAGCACCCGTCCGGGACAGAGGTACCAAGAGACCCAGTACTTC
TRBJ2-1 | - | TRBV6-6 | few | CASGATTYNEQFF | TGTGCCAGCGGGGCGACTACCTACAATGAGCAGTTCTTC
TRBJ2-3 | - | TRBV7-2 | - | CASSLAIKDTQYF | TGTGCCAGCAGCTTAGCCATCAAAGATACGCAGTATTTT
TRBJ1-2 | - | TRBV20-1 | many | CSARVEDLSYGYTF | TGCAGTGCTAGAGTTGAAGACCTTAGCTATGGCTACACCTTC
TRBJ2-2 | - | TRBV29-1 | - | CSGRGSNTGELFF | TGCAGCGGAAGGGGATCCAACACCGGGGAGCTGTTTTTT
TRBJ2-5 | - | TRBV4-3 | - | CASSQDSRRETQYF | TGCGCCAGCAGCCAAGACTCTAGACGAGAGACCCAGTACTTC
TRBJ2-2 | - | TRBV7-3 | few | CASSLVGRGTGELFF | TGTGCCAGCAGCTTGGTGGGCAGGGGCACCGGGGAGCTGTTTTTT
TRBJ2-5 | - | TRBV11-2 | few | CASSSPTRGLVGRETQYF | TGTGCCAGCAGCTCCCCGACCCGTGGGCTAGTTGGGAGAGAGACCCAGTACTTC
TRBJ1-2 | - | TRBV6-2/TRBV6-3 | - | CASSPTDRSYTF | TGTGCCAGCAGTCCGACGGACCGCAGCTACACCTTC
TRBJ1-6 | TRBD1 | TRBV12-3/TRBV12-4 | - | CASHRGDRESPLHF | TGTGCCAGCCACAGGGGGGACAGGGAATCACCCCTCCACTTT
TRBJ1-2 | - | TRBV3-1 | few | CASSQSWDYGYTF | TGTGCCAGCAGCCAGTCGTGGGACTATGGCTACACCTTC
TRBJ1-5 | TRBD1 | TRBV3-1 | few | CASSPDRGNQPQHF | TGTGCCAGCAGCCCCGACAGGGGCAATCAGCCCCAGCATTTT
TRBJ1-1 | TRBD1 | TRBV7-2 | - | CASSLGQGAFEAFF | TGTGCCAGCAGCTTAGGTCAGGGGGCGTTTGAAGCTTTCTTT
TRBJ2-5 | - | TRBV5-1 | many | CASSSALDGLLQETQYF | TGCGCCAGCAGCTCTGCTCTGGACGGGCTCCTTCAAGAGACCCAGTACTTC
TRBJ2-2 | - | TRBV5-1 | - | CASSRDRLNTGELFF | TGCGCCAGCAGCCGCGACAGGCTGAACACCGGGGAGCTGTTTTTT
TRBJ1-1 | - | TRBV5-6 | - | CASSLGEWGGEAFF | TGTGCCAGCAGCTTGGGAGAGTGGGGAGGTGAAGCTTTCTTT
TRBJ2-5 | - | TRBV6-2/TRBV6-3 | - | CASVTGGGQETQYF | TGTGCCAGCGTCACCGGTGGGGGTCAAGAGACCCAGTACTTC
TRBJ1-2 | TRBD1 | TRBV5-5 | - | CASSWTGTDLYGYTF | TGTGCCAGCAGCTGGACCGGGACAGACCTCTATGGCTACACCTTC
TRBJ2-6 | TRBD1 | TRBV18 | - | CASSPDRGGANVLTF | TGTGCCAGCTCACCTGACAGGGGTGGGGCCAACGTCCTGACTTTC
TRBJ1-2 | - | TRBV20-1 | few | CSAKGQGYTF | TGCAGTGCAAAGGGGCAGGGCTACACCTTC
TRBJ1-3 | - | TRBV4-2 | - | CASSQDPGQGGNTIYF | TGTGCCAGCAGCCAAGATCCGGGCCAAGGGGGAAACACCATATATTTT
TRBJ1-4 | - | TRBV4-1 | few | CASSQDAEKLFF | TGCGCCAGCAGCCAAGATGCAGAGAAACTGTTTTTT
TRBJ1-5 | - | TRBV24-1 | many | CATSDAGTYQPQHF | TGTGCCACCAGTGACGCGGGGACGTATCAGCCCCAGCATTTT
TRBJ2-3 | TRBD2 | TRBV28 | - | CASSPLEAGGLQDTQYF | TGTGCCAGCAGTCCCCTTGAAGCGGGGGGCCTACAAGATACGCAGTATTTT
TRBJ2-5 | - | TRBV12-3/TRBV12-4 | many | CASSLGNLGTQYF | TGTGCCAGCAGTTTGGGTAATCTCGGGACCCAGTACTTC
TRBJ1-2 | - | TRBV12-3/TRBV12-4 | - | CASIIYGGYGYTF | TGTGCCAGCATCATTTACGGGGGCTATGGCTACACCTTC
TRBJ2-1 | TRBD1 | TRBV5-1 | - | CASSAGQGVRQFF | TGCGCCAGCAGCGCGGGACAGGGGGTTCGGCAGTTCTTC
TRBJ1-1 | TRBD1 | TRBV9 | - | CASSSDRGETSFF | TGTGCCAGCAGCTCCGACAGGGGGGAGACATCTTTCTTT
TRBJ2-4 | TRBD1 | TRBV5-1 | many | CASSRDRGFHIQYF | TGCGCCAGCAGCCGAGACAGGGGATTCCACATTCAGTACTTC
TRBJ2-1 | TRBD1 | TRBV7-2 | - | CASSQWTGTYNEQFF | TGTGCCAGCAGCCAGTGGACAGGAACCTACAATGAGCAGTTCTTC
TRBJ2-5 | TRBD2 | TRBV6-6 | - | CASSFRLAPETQYF | TGTGCCAGCAGTTTCAGACTAGCTCCGGAGACCCAGTACTTC
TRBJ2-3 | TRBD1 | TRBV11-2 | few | CASASGTGVSDTQYF | TGTGCCAGCGCATCCGGGACAGGGGTTTCCGATACGCAGTATTTT
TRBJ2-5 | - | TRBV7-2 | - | CASSPAGHRAETQYF | TGTGCCAGCAGCCCAGCGGGCCACCGCGCGGAGACCCAGTACTTC
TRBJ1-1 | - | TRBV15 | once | CATSRRGSQSVAFF | TGTGCCACCAGCAGACGGGGTTCCCAGTCTGTAGCTTTCTTT
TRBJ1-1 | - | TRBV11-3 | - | CASAPRMGREAFF | TGTGCCAGCGCCCCTCGTATGGGGCGTGAAGCTTTCTTT
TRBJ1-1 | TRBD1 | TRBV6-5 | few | CASSYSRTGEAFF | TGTGCCAGCAGTTACTCACGGACAGGCGAAGCTTTCTTT
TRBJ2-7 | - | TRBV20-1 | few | CSARDPHTFYEQYF | TGCAGTGCTAGAGATCCCCATACCTTCTACGAGCAGTACTTC
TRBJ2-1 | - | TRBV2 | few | CASSESHGLNEQFF | TGTGCCAGCAGTGAGTCCCACGGTCTTAATGAGCAGTTCTTC
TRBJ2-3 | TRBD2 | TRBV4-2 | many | CASSQDPSRGGATDTQYF | TGTGCCAGCAGCCAAGACCCCAGTCGCGGGGGGGCCACAGATACGCAGTATTTT
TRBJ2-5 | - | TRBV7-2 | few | CASSLSRERTQYF | TGTGCCAGCAGCTTGAGTAGGGAGAGAACCCAGTACTTC
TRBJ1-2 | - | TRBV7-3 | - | CASSLRSAGNYGYTF | TGTGCCAGCAGCTTAAGGTCGGCTGGGAACTATGGCTACACCTTC
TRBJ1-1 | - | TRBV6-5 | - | CASSYKEGAEAFF | TGTGCCAGCAGTTATAAGGAAGGTGCTGAAGCTTTCTTT
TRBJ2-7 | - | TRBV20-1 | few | CSATQVSRAYEQYF | TGCAGTGCGACCCAGGTTAGCAGGGCCTACGAGCAGTACTTC
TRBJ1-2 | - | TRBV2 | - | CAYHGGNTNYGYTF | TGTGCCTATCACGGGGGCAATACTAACTATGGCTACACCTTC
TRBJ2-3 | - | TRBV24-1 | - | CATRGSGRTDTQYF | TGTGCCACTCGGGGATCGGGCCGCACAGATACGCAGTATTTT
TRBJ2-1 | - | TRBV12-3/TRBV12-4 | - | CASTPGPYNEQFF | TGTGCCAGCACCCCGGGGCCCTACAATGAGCAGTTCTTC
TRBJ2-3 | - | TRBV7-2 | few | CASSPDVADTQYF | TGTGCCAGCAGCCCGGACGTAGCAGATACGCAGTATTTT
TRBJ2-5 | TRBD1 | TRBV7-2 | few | CASSLIFQGAYLETQYF | TGTGCCAGCAGCTTAATCTTTCAGGGGGCGTATTTGGAGACCCAGTACTTC
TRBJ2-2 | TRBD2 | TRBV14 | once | CASSQDPSRGGRTGELFF | TGTGCCAGCAGCCAAGACCCGTCGCGGGGGGGCCGTACCGGGGAGCTGTTTTTT
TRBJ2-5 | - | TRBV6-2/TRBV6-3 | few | CASSYLAFQETQYF | TGTGCCAGCAGTTACCTGGCATTCCAAGAGACCCAGTACTTC